This T cell receptor beta chain was retrieved from a study of CD8 T cells in ankylosing spondylitis. TCRdb used MiXCR to reprocess the 5' RACE reads, holding one entry per CDR3 protein. This sample carries about 250,000 distinct CDR3 sequences, about a sixth of them seen once, and the ten largest clones take around 33%. Regarding the study as a whole: Prior work had noted some motif variants in reactive arthritis blood and synovial fluid.

V gave up 4 bases and J gave up 3 bases; unmatched junction bases: 8. This CDR3 is built from 15 residues. CDR1 SGHRS and CDR2 YFSETQ come from the germline V gene. As for this clonotype: The antigen is undetermined.

This TCR was sampled from a male donor with ankylosing spondylitis or in good health (not recorded which). The V and J genes are TRBV5-1 and TRBJ2-5, with 8 bases identical to TRBD2. The sequencing input was blood, either unsorted or a sorted T cell fraction (not recorded which). The DNA of the CDR3 is TGCGCCAGCAGCCGACGACCAGCGGGAGAAGAGACCCAGTACTTC. Translation gives CASSRRPAGEETQYF. Combining the CDR3 with reference TRBV5-1 and TRBJ2-5 gives the whole variable domain KAGVTQTPRYLIKTRGQQVTLSCSPISGHRSVSWYQQTPGQGLQFLFEYFSETQRNKGNFPGRFSGRQFSNSRSEMNVSTLELGDSALYLCASSRRPAGEETQYFGPGTRLLVL.